The source of this TCR beta chain is a study of OX40 agonist ivuxolimab in advanced cancers. Study-level information: The study gave patients intravenous ivuxolimab at 0.01 to 10 mg/kg every 2 weeks.

On this clone: Its cognate antigen is unknown.

Sequencing was performed with immunoSEQ multiplex PCR; in TCRdb, only in-frame clones are kept and a portion is missing. The sample yields 45,000 to 50,000 clones, 80% to 90% seen once. Study-wide points: Partial responders at 0.1-3.0 mg/kg had among the lowest clonal expansion.

CDR1 SQVTM and CDR2 ANQGSEA come from the germline V gene. The CDR3 has 13 amino acids. The V end lost 6 bases, the J end lost 3 bases, and 15 bases lay between the germline ends. Patients were ineligible given autoimmune disease history or systemic immunosuppression. This clonotype originated in an adult with an advanced solid tumor such as melanoma, head and neck, liver or kidney cancer. Sequenced here: CD4+ or CD8+ T cells sorted from blood, sampled in a trial of the OX40 agonist ivuxolimab. This chain connects TRBV29-1 to TRBJ2-7; the D call may be TRBD1 or TRBD2 (5 bases each). CDR3: CSVWTGTGYEQYF. In DNA, the CDR3 is TGCAGCGTCTGGACGGGGACGGGCTACGAGCAGTACTTC.